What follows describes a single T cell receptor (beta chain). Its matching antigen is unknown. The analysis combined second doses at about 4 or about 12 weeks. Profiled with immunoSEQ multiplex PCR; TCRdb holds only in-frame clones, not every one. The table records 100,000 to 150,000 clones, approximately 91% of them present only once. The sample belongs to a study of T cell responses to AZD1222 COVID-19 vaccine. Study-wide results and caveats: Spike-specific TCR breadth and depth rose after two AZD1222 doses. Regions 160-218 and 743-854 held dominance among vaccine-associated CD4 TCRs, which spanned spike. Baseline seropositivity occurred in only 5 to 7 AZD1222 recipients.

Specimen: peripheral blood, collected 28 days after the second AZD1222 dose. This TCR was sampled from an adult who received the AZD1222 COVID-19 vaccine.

Here the CDR3 reads CASSYGSSTDTQYF. As DNA, the CDR3 is TGTGCCAGCAGTTATGGCAGTAGCACAGATACGCAGTATTTT. The genes are TRBV28 and TRBJ2-3; D gene ambiguous. CDR3 size: 14 residues. Per the germline V gene, CDR1 is MDHEN and CDR2 is SYDVKM. The V gene lost 4 bases and the J gene lost 0 bases, with 8 bases spanning the gap.